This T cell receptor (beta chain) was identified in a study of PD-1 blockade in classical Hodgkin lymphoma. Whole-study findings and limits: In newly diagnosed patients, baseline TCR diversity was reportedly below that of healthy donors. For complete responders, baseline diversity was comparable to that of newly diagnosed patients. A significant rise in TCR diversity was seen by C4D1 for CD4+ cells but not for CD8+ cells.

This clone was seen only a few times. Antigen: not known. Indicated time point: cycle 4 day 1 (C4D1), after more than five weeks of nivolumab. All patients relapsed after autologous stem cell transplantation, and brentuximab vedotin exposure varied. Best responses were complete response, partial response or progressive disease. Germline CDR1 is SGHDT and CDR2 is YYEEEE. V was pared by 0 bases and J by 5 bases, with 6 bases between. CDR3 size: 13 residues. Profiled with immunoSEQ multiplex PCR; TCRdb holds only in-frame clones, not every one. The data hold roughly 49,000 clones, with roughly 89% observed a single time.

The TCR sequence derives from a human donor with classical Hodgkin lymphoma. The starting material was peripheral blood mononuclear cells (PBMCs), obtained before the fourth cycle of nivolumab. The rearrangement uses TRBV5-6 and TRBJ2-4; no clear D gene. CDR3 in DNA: TGTGCCAGCAGCTTGGGTCTACAAAACATTCAGTACTTC. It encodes CASSLGLQNIQYF.